The 18 T cell receptor beta chains reported below all come from one sample, sequenced in a study of cytomegalovirus exposure and HLA in healthy donors. Primers: 60 Vbeta forward and 13 Jbeta reverse. This table comes from immunoSEQ multiplex PCR, and its TCRdb copy is limited to in-frame clones, with some not included. The sample holds 150,000 to 250,000 clones, 82% seen once. The sequencing sample was made of PBMCs. Receptors originate from a boy between 2 and 15 years old in good health and CMV-seronegative.

The chain employs TRBV18 and TRBJ2-4; 8 nucleotides match TRBD2. The V and J ends lost 4 bases and 8 bases, in that order; junction bases with no gene match: 10. The CDR3 loop spans 15 amino acids. Germline CDR1 is KGHSH and CDR2 is LQKENI. CDR3 sequence: CASSLAGTARDIQYF. DNA for the CDR3: TGTGCCAGCTCACTAGCGGGGACGGCGAGGGACATTCAGTACTTC.

The V gene is TRBV27, the J gene TRBJ2-7; 12 bases map to TRBD1. This CDR3 spans 14 amino acids. The germline V gene encodes CDR1 MNHEY and CDR2 SMNVEV (reference sequence). After removal of 5 bases from V and 6 bases from J, the junction contained 5 bases not matched to a gene. Written as DNA, the CDR3 is TGTGCCAGCAGTCCCGGGACAGGGGGCGTCGAGCAGTACTTC. It yields the protein CASSPGTGGVEQYF.

The rearrangement links TRBV6-5 to TRBJ1-2; maybe TRBD1 (6 bases). Deletions cut 5 bases from V and 2 bases from J, with 6 bases between. CDR1 is MNHEY, CDR2 SVGAGI, per germline. The CDR3 extends over 12 amino acids. This CDR3 is CASSTGNYGYTF. The CDR3 DNA is TGTGCCAGCAGTACAGGGAACTATGGCTACACCTTC.

The V call is TRBV10-3, the J call TRBJ2-5; perhaps TRBD1 as D (5 bases). The CDR3 totals 13 residues. Germline CDR1 ENHRY, CDR2 SYGVKD. The V end was cut by 0 bases, the J end by 9 bases, with 11 bases between. The CDR3 is CAISESTVQAQYF. The CDR3 DNA reads as TGTGCCATCAGTGAGTCGACTGTACAGGCCCAGTACTTC.

This clone was counted between two and nine times. The chain is built from TRBV7-2 and TRBJ2-2; 7 bases are shared with TRBD2. Germline lookup yields CDR1 SGHTA and CDR2 FQGNSA. The CDR3 has 17 residues. J gave up 6 bases and V 0 bases, and 10 bases lay outside the gene matches. The CDR3 nucleotides are TGTGCCAGCAGCTTAGCGGGCGGGACTATCCTATCCGGGGAGCTGTTTTTT. It encodes CASSLAGGTILSGELFF.

This rearrangement joins TRBV6-6 to TRBJ2-5, with D possibly TRBD1 on 5 matching bases. CDR1 and CDR2 from the germline V gene are MNHNY and SVGAGI (reference sequence). Deletions cut 6 bases from V and 2 bases from J, with 7 bases between. The CDR3 extends over 12 amino acids. In DNA, the CDR3 is TGTGCCAGCAGGACAGCTCAAGAGACCCAGTACTTC. Protein product: CASRTAQETQYF.

This clone appeared once. The chain combines TRBV27 with TRBJ1-2; 8 nucleotides align to TRBD1. The germline gives CDR1 MNHEY, CDR2 SMNVEV (reference sequence). The CDR3 consists of 16 residues. With V trimmed by 1 base and J by 5 bases, 9 bases remained unmatched. CDR3 DNA sequence: TGTGCCAGCAGTTTATTTGCCGCGGACAGGGCATATGGCTACACCTTC. This codes for CASSLFAADRAYGYTF.

This clone appeared a single time. DNA for the CDR3: TGTGCCAGCAGACGTAGCTCTGGAAACACCATATATTTT. Encoded protein: CASRRSSGNTIYF. The rearrangement uses TRBV2 and TRBJ1-3; D uncertain. CDR1 SNHLY and CDR2 FYNNEI come from the germline V gene. The CDR3 is 13 amino acids. Trimming shortened V by 6 bases and J by 0 bases, and 6 bases separated the two germline ends.

V usage is TRBV4-1 and J usage is TRBJ2-3, with D unresolved. The CDR3 contains 13 residues. Between the trimmed V and J ends, which lost 1 base and 3 bases, there was a span of 5 bases. Germline V gene sequence: CDR1 MGHRA, CDR2 YSYEKL. CDR3 bases: TGCGCCAGCAGCCAAGCCCAGACAGATACGCAGTATTTT. Protein: CASSQAQTDTQYF.

This rearrangement joins TRBV5-1 to TRBJ1-1; TRBD1 matches 8 bases. V lost 4 bases to trimming and J lost 0 bases; unmatched junction nucleotides: 5. Looked up from germline, CDR1 is SGHRS and CDR2 is YFSETQ. The CDR3 consists of 15 residues. The chain's CDR3 is CASSVDRGMNTEAFF. The CDR3 nucleotides are TGCGCCAGCAGCGTCGACAGGGGAATGAACACTGAAGCTTTCTTT.

This clone was recorded only once. V gene TRBV5-6 combines with J gene TRBJ1-2; 12 nucleotides match TRBD1. Trimming cost V 5 bases and J 4 bases; bases outside gene matches: 6. The CDR3 is made up of 15 amino acids. The germline V gene has CDR1 SGHDT and CDR2 YYEEEE. CDR3: CASSWDRGRVYGYTF. The CDR3 DNA is TGTGCCAGCAGTTGGGACAGGGGGCGAGTCTATGGCTACACCTTC. The variable domain in full, completed from reference TRBV5-6 and TRBJ1-2, reads DAGVTQSPTHLIKTRGQQVTLRCSPKSGHDTVSWYQQALGQGPQFIFQYYEEEERQRGNFPDRFSGHQFPNYSSELNVNALLLGDSALYLCASSWDRGRVYGYTFGSGTRLTVV.

V gene TRBV10-1 combines with J gene TRBJ1-2, with unresolved D. CDR3 length: 14 residues. The ends were cut back, 6 bases at V and 3 bases at J, with 14 bases in the middle. Germline CDR1 reads WNHNN; CDR2 reads SYGVQD (reference sequence). CDR3: CASSLQYPYYGYTF. As DNA, the CDR3 is TGCGCCAGCAGCCTACAGTACCCTTACTATGGCTACACCTTC.

This clone was seen more than once but under ten times. This chain links TRBV7-6 with TRBJ2-5, with D uncertain. The CDR3 contains 13 residues. Germline lookup yields CDR1 SGHVS and CDR2 FNYEAQ. Trimming took 5 bases from V and 3 from J, leaving 10 bases between them. CDR3 sequence: CASSLRREETQYF. CDR3 nucleotide sequence: TGTGCCAGCAGCCTACGACGGGAAGAGACCCAGTACTTC. Based on the CDR3 plus reference TRBV7-6 and TRBJ2-5, the full variable domain is GAGVSQSPRYKVTKRGQDVALRCDPISGHVSLYWYRQALGQGPEFLTYFNYEAQQDKSGLPNDRFSAERPEGSISTLTIQRTEQRDSAMYRCASSLRREETQYFGPGTRLLVL.

The chain employs TRBV7-3 and TRBJ1-2; no definite D call. The germline V and J ends were trimmed by 5 bases and 2 bases, with 15 bases remaining between them. The germline V gene has CDR1 SGHTA and CDR2 FQGTGA. This CDR3 comprises 15 residues. The CDR3 coding sequence is TGTGCCAGCAGCCCCGGTGTTCTCGTCAACTATGGCTACACCTTC. This translates into CASSPGVLVNYGYTF.

V and J are TRBV4-3 and TRBJ1-2; 10 positions match TRBD1. The V gene's germline CDR1 is LGHNA and CDR2 YSLEER. The CDR3 is 16 amino acids. J gave up 8 bases and V 0 bases, and 9 bases lay outside the gene matches. This CDR3 reads CASSQDAGTGALGYTF. CDR3 sequence (DNA): TGCGCCAGCAGCCAAGATGCCGGGACAGGGGCCCTCGGCTACACCTTC.

V usage is TRBV7-2 and J usage is TRBJ1-2; 7 bases align to TRBD1. Germline V gene data show CDR1 as SGHTA and CDR2 as FQGNSA. The CDR3 sequence is 16 residues long. V lost 1 base, J lost 6 bases, and 11 bases stayed unmatched. The DNA for the CDR3 is TGTGCCAGCAGCTTAGGCGAGACAGGGCGGGGGGATGGCTACACCTTC. Its protein product is CASSLGETGRGDGYTF.

V is TRBV29-1 and J is TRBJ2-7, with a weak D call TRBD1 (6 bases). The length of the CDR3 is 15 residues. The germline V gene encodes CDR1 SQVTM and CDR2 ANQGSEA. The germline V and J ends were trimmed by 0 bases and 7 bases, with 19 bases remaining between them. The CDR3 DNA reads TGCAGCGTTGAAGATAGTGTAGGGGGAAGGTGGGAGCAGTACTTC. It yields the protein CSVEDSVGGRWEQYF.

V usage is TRBV7-9 and J usage is TRBJ1-5, with a tentative D call TRBD1 (6 bases). V lost 5 bases and J lost 5, with 16 bases in between. In germline, CDR1 is SEHNR, CDR2 FQNEAQ (reference sequence). The CDR3 sequence is 15 residues long. CDR3 in DNA: TGTGCCAGCAGCCAGATCGGGGGGCTGGATCAGCCCCAGCATTTT. It codes for CASSQIGGLDQPQHF. Drawing the rest from reference TRBV7-9 and TRBJ1-5, the complete variable domain is DTGVSQNPRHKITKRGQNVTFRCDPISEHNRLYWYRQTLGQGPEFLTYFQNEAQLEKSRLLSDRFSAERPKGSFSTLEIQRTEQGDSAMYLCASSQIGGLDQPQHFGDGTRLSIL.